The source of this T cell receptor (beta chain) is a study of blood T cells in healthy people across ages. Germline V gene data show CDR1 as MDHEN and CDR2 as SYDVKM. This CDR3 spans 15 amino acids. V lost 1 base and J lost 8; bases outside the gene matches: 10. Next came a second PCR, run for about 6 to 12 cycles, which used a sample-barcoded 5' primer along with a J-beta primer mix. Template switching added a 12-random-nucleotide identifier to every cDNA molecule. TCRdb passed the 5' RACE reads through MiXCR, listing each CDR3 protein once. The data contain a few hundred thousand distinct CDR3 sequences, approximately 51% of them singletons.

The chain couples TRBV28 to TRBJ1-2; TRBD1 aligns across 7 bases. The receptor comes from a man in his 60s in good health. The specimen was blood. The DNA for the CDR3 is TGTGCCAGCAGTTTATTCAACCGGAGGGGGCAAGGCTACACCTTC. This codes for CASSLFNRRGQGYTF.